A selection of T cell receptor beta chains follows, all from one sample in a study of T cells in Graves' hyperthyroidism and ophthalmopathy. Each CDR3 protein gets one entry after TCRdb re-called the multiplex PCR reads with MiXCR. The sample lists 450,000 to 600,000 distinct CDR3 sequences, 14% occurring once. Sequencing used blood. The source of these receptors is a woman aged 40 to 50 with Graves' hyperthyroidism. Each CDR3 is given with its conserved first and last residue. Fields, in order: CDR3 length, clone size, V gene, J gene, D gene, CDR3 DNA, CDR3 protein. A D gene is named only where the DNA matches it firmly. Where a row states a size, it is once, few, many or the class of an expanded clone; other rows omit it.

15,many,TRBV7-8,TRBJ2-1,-,TGTGCCAGCTCCTCCCAGGGATGGGGGGCAGATGAGCAGTTCTTC,CASSSQGWGADEQFF
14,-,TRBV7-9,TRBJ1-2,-,TGTGCCAGCAGCTTAGGGGACCGAGTTTATGGCTACACCTTC,CASSLGDRVYGYTF
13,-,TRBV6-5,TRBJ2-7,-,TGTGCCAGCAGTTACGATCGGTCCTACGAGCAGTACTTC,CASSYDRSYEQYF
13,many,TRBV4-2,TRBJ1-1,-,TGTGCCAGCAGCCAAGTTCAGGACACTGAAGCTTTCTTT,CASSQVQDTEAFF
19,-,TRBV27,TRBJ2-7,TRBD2,TGTGCCAGCAGTCCAATCGGGACGATGGGACTAGCGCCTTACCACGAGCAGTACTTC,CASSPIGTMGLAPYHEQYF
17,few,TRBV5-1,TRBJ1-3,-,TGCGCCAGCAGAGCCAACACCGGGACAACCCGCGGAAACACCATATATTTT,CASRANTGTTRGNTIYF
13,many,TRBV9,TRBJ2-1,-,TGTGCCAGCGGCCAAGCGCCATACAATGAGCAGTTCTTC,CASGQAPYNEQFF
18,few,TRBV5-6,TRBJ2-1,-,TGTGCCAGCAGCTTGGTTTCGTTGGCAGGGAACTCCTACAATGAGCAGTTCTTC,CASSLVSLAGNSYNEQFF
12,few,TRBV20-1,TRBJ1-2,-,TGCAGTGCTAGAATACAGACATGGGGCTACACCTTC,CSARIQTWGYTF
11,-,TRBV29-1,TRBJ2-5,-,TGCAGCGCGGCGAAGGCAGAGACCCAGTACTTC,CSAAKAETQYF
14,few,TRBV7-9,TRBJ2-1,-,TGTGCCAGCAGCTTTGAAATTGGGGGCAATGAGCAGTTCTTC,CASSFEIGGNEQFF
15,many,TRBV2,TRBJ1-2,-,TGTGCCAGCAGTGGGACAGACCATTTTAACTATGGCTACACCTTC,CASSGTDHFNYGYTF
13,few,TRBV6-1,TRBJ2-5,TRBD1,TGTGCCAGCACCACGGACAGGGTAGAGACCCAGTACTTC,CASTTDRVETQYF
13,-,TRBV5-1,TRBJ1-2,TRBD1,TGCGCCAGCAGCGAAGGACAGGGTTTAGGCTACACCTTC,CASSEGQGLGYTF
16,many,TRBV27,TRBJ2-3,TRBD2,TGTGCCAGCAGTAGACGGACTCGGGGGAGGGCAGATACGCAGTATTTT,CASSRRTRGRADTQYF
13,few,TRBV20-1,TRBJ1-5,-,TGCAGTGCTAGAGAGGACGGGAATCAGCCCCAGCATTTT,CSAREDGNQPQHF
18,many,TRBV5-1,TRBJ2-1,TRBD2,TGCGCCAGCACCCGTGGGACTAGCGGGAGAGGCAGCTACAATGAGCAGTTCTTC,CASTRGTSGRGSYNEQFF